This TCR beta chain was observed in a study of T cell repertoires in cytomegalovirus infection. For the study at large: Shared public TCR beta signatures pointed to both CMV infection and a matching HLA type. Study results and limitations: Individuals carrying CMV plus the relevant HLA were identified by cumulative frequency of public TCR beta families. Predominance within the ex vivo response was attributable to HLA-C-restricted CMV-specific TCR beta clonotypes.

This CDR3 is built from 15 residues. Germline CDR1 reads DFQATT; CDR2 reads SNEGSKA (reference sequence). The ends were cut back, 1 base at V and 4 bases at J, with 11 bases in the middle. The sample holds a few counts of this clonotype. What it binds is not known. TCRdb passed the reads through MiXCR, listing each CDR3 protein once. The sample holds roughly 180,000 distinct CDR3 sequences; roughly 17% are singletons and the top ten take under 30%. The TCR originated in a human donor in good health (CMV status not recorded). Some clones in this sample may be carry-over from other donors' samples. The rearrangement joins TRBV20-1 to TRBJ2-6; D might be TRBD1 (6 bases). Sequenced material: CD8+ T cells from PBMCs. The CDR3 region is CSARGDIAGANVLTF. Written as DNA, the CDR3 is TGCAGTGCTAGAGGGGACATAGCCGGGGCCAACGTCCTGACTTTC.